The 27 T cell receptor beta chains below all came from one sample that was sequenced in a study of tumor and adjacent non-tumor tissue in lung cancer. RNA was extracted from bulk tissue without any cell sorting. The normal lung tissue was taken more than 3 cm from the tumor edge. TCRbeta libraries were built with three rounds of nested PCR, modified from ARM-PCR. TCRdb reprocessed the multiplex PCR reads via MiXCR and lists one record per CDR3 protein. The sample lists about 76,000 distinct CDR3 sequences; 70% to 90% were seen once. Material: distant non-tumor lung tissue. These receptors were collected from a man aged 60 to 69 with non-small cell lung cancer.

For this clonotype: The germline gene is not matched at one end of the junction; a read error may be the cause. This chain uses TRBV20-1 with TRBJ2-7; D unclear. Looked up from germline, CDR1 is DFQATT and CDR2 is SNEGSKA (reference sequence). The CDR3 extends over 12 amino acids. The CDR3 region has the DNA TGCAGTGTTACTGCGGTCACCTACGACCAGTACTTC. The encoded protein is CSVTAVTYDQYF.

The rearrangement joins TRBV5-1 to TRBJ1-5, with 7 positions matching TRBD1. In germline, CDR1 is SGHRS, CDR2 YFSETQ. CDR3 length equals 17 residues. Losses at the gene ends were 0 bases for V and 5 bases for J; bases not matched to a gene: 11. DNA of the CDR3: TGCGCCAGCAGCTTGGTCCCGGGACAGTATTTCGATCAGCCCCAGCATTTT. This translates into CASSLVPGQYFDQPQHF.

With respect to this clonotype: An end of the junction differs from the germline gene, which may be a read error. The chain has TRBV11-2 and TRBJ2-5, with unresolved D. The CDR3 runs 13 residues. Germline assignment: CDR1 SGHAT and CDR2 FQNNGV. For the CDR3, the DNA is TGTGCCAGCAACTTTACAAGGGAAGAGATCCAGTACTTC. It translates to CASNFTREEIQYF.

The table lists this clonotype with many counts. This chain links TRBV20-1 with TRBJ1-1, with TRBD1 matching over 7 bases. Unmatched junction bases numbered 6, after V lost 4 bases and J lost 7 bases. CDR1 is DFQATT and CDR2 is SNEGSKA in the germline V gene (reference sequence). The CDR3 extends over 12 amino acids. In nucleotides, the CDR3 is TGCAGTGCTAACAGGGGATATAGTGAAGCTTTCTTT. Translation: CSANRGYSEAFF.

Comments on this clonotype: The junction and the germline gene differ at one end; a read error may be behind it. This chain connects TRBV6-6 to TRBJ2-1; D might be TRBD1 or TRBD2, each matching 5 bases. The CDR3 length is 14 residues. Per germline, CDR1 MNHNY and CDR2 SVGAGI (reference sequence). CDR3: CASSYSGTGNKQFF. The CDR3 DNA is TGTGCCAGCAGTTACTCAGGGACCGGCAATAAGCAGTTCTTC.

This clonotype was counted once. The J gene is TRBJ2-2, the V gene TRBV11-3, with a weak D call TRBD2 (5 bases). Germline V gives CDR1 SGHNT, CDR2 YENEEA. V dropped 4 bases and J dropped 6 bases, with 24 bases sitting between them. The CDR3 runs 18 residues. The CDR3 DNA reads as TGTGCCAGCAGCTCCCGGGGAGTGGGATGGTACATAGCCGGGGAGCTGTTTTTT. Translation: CASSSRGVGWYIAGELFF.

Regarding this clonotype: A much larger clone sits a single nucleotide away, making a read error possible. The CDR3 loop reads CASSDRFKQYF. The CDR3 DNA is TGTGCCAGCAGTGACCGATTCAAGCAGTACTTC. The chain joins TRBV12-3 or TRBV12-4 to TRBJ2-7; D gene uncertain. Trimming removed 5 bases from V and 8 bases from J, with 10 bases in between. The CDR3 has 11 amino acids.

The chain links TRBV12-3 or TRBV12-4 to TRBJ1-2; 7 bases fit TRBD1. V lost 5 bases to trimming and J lost 6 bases; unmatched junction nucleotides: 12. The CDR3 spans 15 residues. CDR3 nucleotide sequence: TGTGCCAGCAGTAGACAGGGATTAGGGAAAGATGGCTACACCTTC. The encoded protein is CASSRQGLGKDGYTF.

The chain is built from TRBV29-1 and TRBJ2-1, with TRBD2 matching over 14 bases. Germline V CDR1 and CDR2: SQVTM, ANQGSEA. The CDR3 length is 18 residues. CDR3 in DNA: TGCGGTGTTGAAGGGGGGACTAGCGGGGGCCCCCAATATAATGAGCAGTTCTTC. Its protein is CGVEGGTSGGPQYNEQFF.

Concerning this clonotype: The conserved phenylalanine or tryptophan is not found at the CDR3 terminus, so this likely reflects a read error. The CDR3 nucleotides are TGCAGAGCCAACCCGACAGGGGGCGCGGGTGACACCGGGGAGCTGTTTTTA. Protein sequence: CRANPTGGAGDTGELFL. The rearrangement uses TRBV29-1 and TRBJ2-2, with 10 bases matching TRBD1. Germline V CDR1 and CDR2: SQVTM, ANQGSEA. This CDR3 is built from 17 residues.

The chain joins TRBV7-9 to TRBJ2-7, with 7 bases aligning to TRBD1. The trim removed 8 bases at V and 5 bases at J, leaving 15 bases unmatched. From germline, CDR1 is SEHNR and CDR2 FQNEAQ (reference sequence). The CDR3 consists of 15 residues. Here the CDR3 DNA reads TGTGCCAGCTGCTCAACCGGGACAGTTGCCCACGAGCAGTACTTC. This codes for CASCSTGTVAHEQYF.

To note about this clonotype: The junction departs from the called germline gene at one end, perhaps through a read error. The genes are TRBV29-1 and TRBJ1-2, with 8 bases aligning to TRBD1. Germline-derived CDR1 and CDR2 are SQVTM and ANQGSEA. The CDR3 consists of 15 residues. CDR3 sequence reads: CSIEDLRTGNYDYTF. The CDR3 bases are TGCAGCATTGAAGATCTCCGGACAGGGAACTATGACTACACCTTC.

This clonotype occurred once. This chain connects TRBV4-1 to TRBJ2-3, with 10 bases matching TRBD2. Trimming cost V 4 bases and J 1 base; bases outside gene matches: 5. The CDR3 runs to 16 residues. Germline V gives CDR1 MGHRA, CDR2 YSYEKL. This CDR3 reads CASSRSGTSGTDTQYF. DNA of the CDR3: TGCGCCAGCAGCCGCTCCGGGACTAGCGGCACAGATACGCAGTATTTT.

Regarding this clonotype: The junction differs from germline at one of its ends, possibly a read error. The chain combines TRBV11-3 with TRBJ2-5, with D possibly TRBD1 on 5 matching bases. This CDR3 has 11 residues. The V gene's germline CDR1 is SGHNT and CDR2 YENEEA. CDR3 amino acids: CPRVYQETQCF. The CDR3 DNA reads as TGTCCCAGGGTGTACCAAGAGACCCAGTGCTTC.

In its sample, this clonotype was seen once. This CDR3 is missing its conserved last phenylalanine or tryptophan, likely due to a read error. CDR3 amino acids: CASSLAGTISGANVLTS. The CDR3 bases are TGTGCCAGCAGCCTAGCGGGAACCATCTCTGGGGCCAACGTCCTGACTTCC. V usage is TRBV6-5 and J usage is TRBJ2-6, with 9 bases aligning to TRBD2. There are 17 residues in the CDR3. Germline lookup yields CDR1 MNHEY and CDR2 SVGAGI. The V and J ends lost 6 bases and 0 bases, in that order; junction bases with no gene match: 6.

This chain uses TRBV6-5 with TRBJ2-5; TRBD2 agrees at 10 bases. Germline CDR1 is MNHEY and CDR2 is SVGAGI. The CDR3 runs to 15 residues. V lost 10 bases to trimming and J lost 4 bases; unmatched junction nucleotides: 12. Here the CDR3 reads CANRMESGGAETQYF. The CDR3 bases are TGTGCCAACAGGATGGAGAGCGGGGGGGCAGAGACCCAGTACTTC.

There are a few counts of this clonotype. A much larger clone differs by one base, so this may be a read error. This chain joins TRBV20-1 and TRBJ2-7; 12 bases are shared with TRBD2. V lost 7 bases, J lost 2 bases, and 3 bases stayed unmatched. The CDR3 runs to 13 residues. Germline CDR1 is DFQATT and CDR2 is SNEGSKA (reference sequence). DNA of the CDR3: TGCAGTGTTAGGACTAGCGGGACCTACGAGCAGTACTTC. This translates into CSVRTSGTYEQYF.

The V call is TRBV5-1, the J call TRBJ2-5; D is undetermined. V lost 4 bases to trimming and J lost 14 bases, with 15 bases between them. Germline V lookup: CDR1 SGHRS, CDR2 YFSETQ. The CDR3 has 11 amino acids. Written as DNA, the CDR3 is TGCGCCAGCAGCCAACAAGAGAGCCAATACTTC. It encodes CASSQQESQYF.

This clonotype was seen a handful of times. A much larger clone lies a single base off, so this may be a read error. J is TRBJ2-1 and V is TRBV4-2; D might be TRBD2 (5 bases). The CDR3 contains 16 residues. V was trimmed by 3 bases and J by 0 bases, leaving 12 bases between them. Looked up from germline, CDR1 is LGHNA and CDR2 is YNFKEQ. The CDR3 DNA reads TGTGCCAGCAGCCATGAGCGGTCCAACTCCTACAATGAGCAGTTCTTC. It encodes CASSHERSNSYNEQFF.

This clonotype is a singleton in its sample. This chain links TRBV11-3 with TRBJ2-2; a weak D match, TRBD2 (6 bases). V was shortened by 10 bases and J by 6 bases, with 30 bases between the two germline ends. Germline V gene sequence: CDR1 SGHNT, CDR2 YENEEA. This CDR3 contains 18 residues. The DNA of the CDR3 is TGTGCCATCAACTTCCGGGGAGTGGGAGGATACAGAGCCGGGGAGCTGTTTTTT. As protein: CAINFRGVGGYRAGELFF.

A remark on this clonotype: The germline gene is not matched at one end of the junction; a read error may be the cause. This rearrangement joins TRBV20-1 to TRBJ2-7; the D is unclear. Germline values: CDR1 DFQATT, CDR2 SNEGSKA (reference sequence). This CDR3 contains 13 residues. The CDR3 is CSAYAAGSYEQYF. CDR3 bases: TGCAGTGCGTACGCAGCTGGGTCCTATGAGCAGTACTTC.

The chain has TRBV11-3 and TRBJ2-3; the D is unclear. V gave up 3 bases and J gave up 4 bases, with 5 bases separating them. Germline V gene sequence: CDR1 SGHNT, CDR2 YENEEA. This CDR3 contains 12 residues. CDR3 coding DNA: TGTGCCAGCAGCTTTGGGGCAGATACGCAGTATTTT. It is translated as CASSFGADTQYF.

On this clonotype itself: One junction end disagrees with the germline gene, perhaps due to a read error. V usage is TRBV12-3 or TRBV12-4 and J usage is TRBJ2-2; no reliable D call. CDR3 length: 11 amino acids. For the CDR3, the DNA is TGTGCCAGCAGTTTCGACGTGGAGCCGTTTTTT. Protein sequence: CASSFDVEPFF.

This chain joins TRBV20-1 and TRBJ1-1; D is ambiguous. The germline V gene encodes CDR1 DFQATT and CDR2 SNEGSKA (reference sequence). Trimming took off 3 bases at V and 11 bases at J, with 16 bases between the two ends. This CDR3 has 12 residues. The CDR3, as DNA: TGCAGTGCTAGGGAACAGCGGAACGATGCTTTCTTT. Translated: CSAREQRNDAFF.

The rearrangement links TRBV5-1 to TRBJ2-1; 14 bases align to TRBD2. CDR1 SGHRS and CDR2 YFSETQ come from the germline V gene. This CDR3 spans 19 amino acids. The junction had 12 bases not matched to a gene; V was cut back by 7 bases and J by 0 bases. The CDR3 loop is CASRGAGTSGGSSYNEQFF. DNA for the CDR3: TGCGCCAGCCGCGGGGCCGGGACTAGCGGGGGAAGCTCCTACAATGAGCAGTTCTTC.

Only a few counts were recorded for this clonotype. A much larger clone lies one base from this, so it may be a read error. The V call is TRBV14, the J call TRBJ2-1; TRBD2 agrees at 9 bases. The CDR3 is 15 amino acids. The germline V gene encodes CDR1 SGHDN and CDR2 FVKESK. In nucleotides, the CDR3 is TGTGCCAGCAGCCAAGGGAGGACTAGCGTTAATGGGCAGTTCTTC. Translating it yields CASSQGRTSVNGQFF. Full variable domain (missing parts from reference TRBV14 and TRBJ2-1): EAGVTQFPSHSVIEKGQTVTLRCDPISGHDNLYWYRRVMGKEIKFLLHFVKESKQDESGMPNNRFLAERTGGTYSTLKVQPAELEDSGVYFCASSQGRTSVNGQFFGPGTRLTVL.

The J gene is TRBJ2-2, the V gene TRBV7-9; D perhaps matches TRBD1 (6 bases). The CDR3 totals 15 residues. Germline CDR1 SEHNR, CDR2 FQNEAQ (reference sequence). With 8 bases removed from V and 3 bases from J, the gap between germline ends came to 16 bases. The DNA for the CDR3 is TGTGCCAGCCGAGAGACAGGCCATTACACCGGGGAGCTGTTTTTT. It codes for CASRETGHYTGELFF.